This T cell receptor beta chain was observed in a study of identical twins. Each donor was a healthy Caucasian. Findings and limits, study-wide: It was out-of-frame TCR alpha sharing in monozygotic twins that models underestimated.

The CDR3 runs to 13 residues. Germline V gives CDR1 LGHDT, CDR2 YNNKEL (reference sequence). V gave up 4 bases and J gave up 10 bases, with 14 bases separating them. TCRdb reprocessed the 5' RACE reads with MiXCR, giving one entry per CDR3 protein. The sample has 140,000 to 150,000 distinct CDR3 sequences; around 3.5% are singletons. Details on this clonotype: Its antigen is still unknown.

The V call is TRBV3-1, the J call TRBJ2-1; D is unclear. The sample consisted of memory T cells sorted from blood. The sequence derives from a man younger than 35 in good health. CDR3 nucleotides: TGTGCCAGCAGCCCGGCCCCGTTGTGGGAGCAGTTCTTC. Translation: CASSPAPLWEQFF.